This TCR beta chain was recorded in a study of T cell repertoires in cytomegalovirus infection. Study background: Recently identified HLA-C-restricted CMV epitopes and well-studied HLA-B-restricted CMV epitopes were used by the study.

Worth noting for this clonotype: The antigen is not known.

Study results and limitations: Cumulative frequency (of public TCR beta family members) identified carriers of CMV plus the relevant HLA.

TCRdb re-analysed the reads in MiXCR, keeping a single row per CDR3 protein. There are under 500,000 distinct CDR3 sequences in the sample; under 45% occur only once, and about 39% lies in the top ten. The germline V and J ends were trimmed by 2 bases and 4 bases, with 5 bases remaining between them. The CDR3 sequence is 13 residues long. The material sequenced was cultured PBMCs, taken from culture after CMV antigen stimulation. The chain couples TRBV12-3 or TRBV12-4 to TRBJ1-4, with D unresolved. The TCR was taken from a human donor in good health (CMV status not recorded). Some clones in this sample may be carry-over from other donors' samples. CDR3 amino acids: CASSLQINEKLFF. DNA for the CDR3: TGTGCCAGCAGTTTACAGATTAATGAAAAACTGTTTTTT.